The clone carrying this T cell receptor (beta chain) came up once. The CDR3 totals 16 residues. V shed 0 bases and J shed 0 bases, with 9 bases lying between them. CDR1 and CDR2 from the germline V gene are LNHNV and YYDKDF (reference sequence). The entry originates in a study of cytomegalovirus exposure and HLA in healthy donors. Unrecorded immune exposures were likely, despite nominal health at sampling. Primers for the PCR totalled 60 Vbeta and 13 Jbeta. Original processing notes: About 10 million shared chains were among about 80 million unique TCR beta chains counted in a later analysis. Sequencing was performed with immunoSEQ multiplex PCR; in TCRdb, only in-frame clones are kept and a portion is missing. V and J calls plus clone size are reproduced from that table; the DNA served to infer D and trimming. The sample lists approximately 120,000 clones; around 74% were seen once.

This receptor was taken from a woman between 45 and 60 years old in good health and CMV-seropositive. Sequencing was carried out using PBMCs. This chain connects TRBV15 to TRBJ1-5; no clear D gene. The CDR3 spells CATSRDPGNSNQPQHF. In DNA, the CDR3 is TGTGCCACCAGCAGAGATCCGGGTAATAGCAATCAGCCCCAGCATTTT.